This T cell receptor beta chain appears in the sequencing data of a study of T cell clonotyping in hematopoietic cell transplantation. The study's findings and limits: Higher Inverse Simpson Index values in graft donor and pretransplant recipient predicted broader posttransplant TCR diversity. After transplant, recipient diversity fell while pathologically expanded clonotypes grew through day 180.

The V segment lost 5 bases and the J segment 0 bases; nucleotides outside the gene matches: 6. The CDR3 spans 15 residues. Per the germline V gene, CDR1 is MGHRA and CDR2 is YSYEKL. Points on this clone: What it binds is unknown.

Blood collection times were about day -28 and days 30, 100, 180 posttransplant. Measured with immunoSEQ multiplex PCR; TCRdb has only the in-frame clones, and not every one. The table includes some 5,100 clones, approximately 25% detected once. The genes are TRBV4-1 and TRBJ2-7, with 8 bases lining up with TRBD2. The specimen was peripheral blood mononuclear cells, collected 180 days after allogeneic stem cell transplant. The receptor was derived from a male patient aged 35-55 years who had an allogeneic stem cell transplant from an unrelated donor, so the T cells may come from the graft donor. Some clones in this sample may be carry-over from other donors' samples. The DNA of the CDR3 is TGCGCCAGCAGCTTACTAGCGGCTAGCTCCTACGAGCAGTACTTC. Protein product: CASSLLAASSYEQYF.